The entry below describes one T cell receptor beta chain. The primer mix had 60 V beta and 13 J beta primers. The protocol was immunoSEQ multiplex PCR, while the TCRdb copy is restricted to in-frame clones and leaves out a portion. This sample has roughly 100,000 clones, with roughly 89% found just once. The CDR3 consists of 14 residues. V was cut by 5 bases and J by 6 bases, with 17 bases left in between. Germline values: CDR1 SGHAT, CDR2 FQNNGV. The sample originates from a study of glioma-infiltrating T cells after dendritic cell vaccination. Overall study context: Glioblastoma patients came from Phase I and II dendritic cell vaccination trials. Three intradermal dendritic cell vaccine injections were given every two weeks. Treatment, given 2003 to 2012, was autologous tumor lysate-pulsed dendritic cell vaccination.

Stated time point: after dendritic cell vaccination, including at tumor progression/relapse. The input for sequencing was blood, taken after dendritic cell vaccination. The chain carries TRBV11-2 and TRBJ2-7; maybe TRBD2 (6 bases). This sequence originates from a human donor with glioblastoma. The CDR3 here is CASSPGGPGGEQYF. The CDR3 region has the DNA TGTGCCAGCAGCCCCGGAGGGCCCGGAGGCGAGCAGTACTTC.